The 24 T cell receptor beta chains listed next were all sequenced from one sample in a study of T cells in narcolepsy. TCRdb keeps only in-frame clones here, not all; method: immunoSEQ multiplex PCR. The table records 25,000 to 35,000 clones, more than 70% of them present only once. Sequenced input: memory (CD45RA-) CD4+ T cells from blood. Source of these receptors: a human donor in good health.

This clone has more than one count but fewer than ten. One junction end disagrees with the germline gene, perhaps due to a read error. The rearrangement uses TRBV5-1 and TRBJ2-1; D call uncertain. The germline V gene has CDR1 SGHRS and CDR2 YFSETQ. CDR3 length: 13 amino acids. The CDR3 DNA reads as TGCGCCAGCAGCCCCGTCTCCGACAATGAGCAGTTCTTC. As protein: CASSPVSDNEQFF.

This clone was seen only a few times. The chain joins TRBV29-1 to TRBJ2-3; 7 bases align to TRBD2. With 6 bases clipped from V and 4 bases from J, the junction kept 13 bases outside the gene matches. CDR1 is SQVTM and CDR2 is ANQGSEA in the germline V gene. This CDR3 has 15 amino acids. The CDR3 DNA reads TGCAGCGTGGGACGGGAGGCCGGGAGGCCAGATACGCAGTATTTT. This encodes CSVGREAGRPDTQYF.

The chain uses TRBV19 and TRBJ2-1; D is perhaps TRBD1 (6 bases). Germline V CDR1 and CDR2: LNHDA, SQIVND (reference sequence). CDR3 length: 15 amino acids. Trimming removed 0 bases at V and 4 bases at J, with 10 bases between. The CDR3 reads CASSIEGAQYNEQFF. CDR3 DNA: TGTGCCAGTAGTATAGAGGGGGCTCAATACAATGAGCAGTTCTTC.

The chain is built from TRBV19 and TRBJ2-4; D unclear. CDR1 and CDR2 from the germline V gene are LNHDA and SQIVND (reference sequence). This CDR3 contains 15 residues. V was cut by 6 bases and J by 0 bases, with 12 bases left in between. This CDR3 is CASSHHRLAKNIQYF. The CDR3 bases are TGTGCCAGTAGCCACCATCGACTAGCCAAAAACATTCAGTACTTC.

This clone was counted a single time. This chain connects TRBV7-9 to TRBJ2-3; D possibly uses TRBD1 or TRBD2 (7 bases each). There are 17 residues in the CDR3. With 0 bases removed from V and 1 base from J, the gap between germline ends came to 14 bases. Germline CDR1 reads SEHNR; CDR2 reads FQNEAQ (reference sequence). The CDR3 bases are TGTGCCAGCAGCTTAGCGCGGGGGACAGTTCGCACAGATACGCAGTATTTT. This translates into CASSLARGTVRTDTQYF.

The chain employs TRBV9 and TRBJ2-3, with 9 bases aligning to TRBD1. CDR1 is SGDLS and CDR2 is YYNGEE in the germline V gene. The CDR3 runs 13 residues. The trim removed 6 bases at V and 7 bases at J, leaving 6 bases unmatched. The CDR3 here is CASTGQGLNTQYF. For the CDR3, the DNA is TGTGCCAGCACTGGACAGGGGCTTAATACGCAGTATTTT.

This chain joins TRBV6-1 and TRBJ2-3; no definite D call. Germline assignment: CDR1 MNHNS and CDR2 SASEGT. Trimming removed 7 bases at V and 6 bases at J, with 8 bases between. This CDR3 has 11 amino acids. The CDR3 protein is CASILGDTQYF. For the CDR3, the DNA is TGTGCCAGCATTCTAGGCGATACGCAGTATTTT.

The chain has TRBV7-9 and TRBJ2-5; 12 bases align to TRBD1. V lost 5 bases and J lost 3; bases outside the gene matches: 7. The germline CDR1 and CDR2 sequences are SEHNR and FQNEAQ (reference sequence). The CDR3 has 16 residues. The CDR3 bases are TGTGCCAGCAGCCTAAGGGGACAGGGGGCTGAAGAGACCCAGTACTTC. Protein product: CASSLRGQGAEETQYF. The whole variable domain, remainder taken from reference TRBV7-9 and TRBJ2-5, is DTGVSQNPRHKITKRGQNVTFRCDPISEHNRLYWYRQTLGQGPEFLTYFQNEAQLEKSRLLSDRFSAERPKGSFSTLEIQRTEQGDSAMYLCASSLRGQGAEETQYFGPGTRLLVL.

The rearrangement uses TRBV14 and TRBJ1-2; D unresolved. The CDR3 extends over 15 amino acids. CDR1 is SGHDN and CDR2 is FVKESK in the germline V gene. V lost 0 bases and J lost 5, with 13 bases in between. CDR3 in DNA: TGTGCCAGCAGCCAAGATCATATGGCGAAATATGGCTACACCTTC. Translation gives CASSQDHMAKYGYTF.

This chain joins TRBV14 and TRBJ1-1; D not resolved. Germline-derived CDR1 and CDR2 are SGHDN and FVKESK. CDR3 length: 13 amino acids. V lost 4 bases, J lost 6 bases, and 12 bases lay in between. In DNA form, the CDR3 reads TGTGCCAGCAGCCCGACTGGGGTTGCTGAAGCTTTCTTT. Encoded protein: CASSPTGVAEAFF.

The chain has TRBV7-3 and TRBJ1-2, with D possibly matching TRBD1 (5 bases). CDR3 length: 14 residues. Germline V CDR1 and CDR2: SGHTA, FQGTGA. The V gene lost 7 bases and the J gene lost 2 bases, with 14 bases spanning the gap. The CDR3 protein is CASTYDGGNYGYTF. In DNA, the CDR3 is TGTGCCAGCACCTATGATGGGGGAAACTATGGCTACACCTTC.

The rearrangement links TRBV5-1 to TRBJ2-3, with TRBD1 matching over 7 bases. V shed 5 bases and J 7 bases; nucleotides not matched to a gene: 4. CDR3 length: 12 amino acids. Germline-derived CDR1 and CDR2 are SGHRS and YFSETQ. The CDR3 DNA reads as TGCGCCAGCAGAGAACAGGGGAATACGCAGTATTTT. It is translated as CASREQGNTQYF. The variable domain in full, with the rest retrieved from reference TRBV5-1 and TRBJ2-3, is KAGVTQTPRYLIKTRGQQVTLSCSPISGHRSVSWYQQTPGQGLQFLFEYFSETQRNKGNFPGRFSGRQFSNSRSEMNVSTLELGDSALYLCASREQGNTQYFGPGTRLTVL.

The V gene is TRBV6-6, the J gene TRBJ2-5; D is ambiguous. The V end lost 0 bases, the J end lost 6 bases, and 14 bases lay between the germline ends. CDR3 size: 15 residues. Germline V gene data show CDR1 as MNHNY and CDR2 as SVGAGI (reference sequence). The DNA for the CDR3 is TGTGCCAGCAGTTACTCCCTCGTGCAGGAAAAGACCCAGTACTTC. It encodes CASSYSLVQEKTQYF.

V gene TRBV7-9 combines with J gene TRBJ2-3, with D unclear. The V end lost 5 bases, the J end lost 2 bases, and 2 bases lay between the germline ends. The CDR3 contains 11 residues. The germline CDR1 and CDR2 sequences are SEHNR and FQNEAQ (reference sequence). The CDR3 coding sequence is TGTGCCAGCAGCGCCACAGATACGCAGTATTTT. It specifies CASSATDTQYF. The whole variable domain, remainder taken from reference TRBV7-9 and TRBJ2-3, is DTGVSQNPRHKITKRGQNVTFRCDPISEHNRLYWYRQTLGQGPEFLTYFQNEAQLEKSRLLSDRFSAERPKGSFSTLEIQRTEQGDSAMYLCASSATDTQYFGPGTRLTVL.

The J gene is TRBJ1-2, the V gene TRBV5-8, with a possible D match to TRBD1 (5 bases). The CDR3 is 14 amino acids. V dropped 0 bases and J dropped 3 bases, with 9 bases sitting between them. Per germline, CDR1 SGHTS and CDR2 YDEGEE. CDR3 residues: CASSLEGLYYGYTF. CDR3 nucleotide sequence: TGTGCCAGCAGCTTGGAGGGACTGTACTATGGCTACACCTTC.

The rearrangement joins TRBV25-1 to TRBJ2-5, with TRBD2 identical over 7 bases. This CDR3 is 15 amino acids long. The junction had 8 bases not matched to a gene; V was cut back by 4 bases and J by 3 bases. Looked up from germline, CDR1 is MGHDK and CDR2 is SYGVNS. This chain's CDR3 is CASSGLWAGEETQYF. Written as DNA, the CDR3 is TGTGCCAGCAGTGGCCTCTGGGCGGGAGAAGAGACCCAGTACTTC.

The chain joins TRBV11-3 to TRBJ2-5; a weak D match, TRBD2 (6 bases). The CDR3 is 15 amino acids. Germline CDR1 is SGHNT and CDR2 is YENEEA. V was trimmed by 1 base and J by 4 bases, leaving 13 bases between them. This CDR3 reads CASSLGGDYGETQYF. Written as DNA, the CDR3 is TGTGCCAGCAGCTTAGGGGGGGATTACGGAGAGACCCAGTACTTC.

The chain uses TRBV20-1 and TRBJ2-1; D gene uncertain. The V and J ends lost 5 bases and 10 bases respectively, with 9 bases between them. The germline gives CDR1 DFQATT, CDR2 SNEGSKA (reference sequence). The CDR3 totals 10 residues. CDR3 residues: CSAEKTEQFF. The CDR3 DNA follows: TGCAGTGCTGAAAAGACGGAGCAGTTCTTC.

The genes are TRBV2 and TRBJ2-1; tentatively, D is TRBD2 (6 bases). CDR3 length equals 13 residues. V lost 6 bases and J lost 8, with 14 bases in between. Germline CDR1 SNHLY, CDR2 FYNNEI. This chain's CDR3 is CASRRGVRDEQFF. Here the CDR3 DNA reads TGTGCCAGCAGGCGCGGGGTTCGGGATGAGCAGTTCTTC.

By proportion, this clone is large. Distinct nucleotide sequences in the sample also encode this CDR3. The CDR3 bases are TGTGCCAGCAGCTTTACAGGGGGAGAGACCCAGTACTTC. Translation gives CASSFTGGETQYF. This chain joins TRBV7-3 and TRBJ2-5; 8 bases are a match to TRBD1. The length of the CDR3 is 13 residues. Germline values: CDR1 SGHTA, CDR2 FQGTGA. V lost 3 bases to trimming and J lost 4 bases; unmatched junction nucleotides: 1.

The chain links TRBV19 to TRBJ2-3; the D is unclear. Germline values: CDR1 LNHDA, CDR2 SQIVND (reference sequence). The CDR3 runs 11 residues. V lost 10 bases to trimming and J lost 4 bases, with 9 bases between them. The CDR3 nucleotides read TGTGCCACAGATCGGTCAGATACGCAGTATTTT. Its translation: CATDRSDTQYF.

This chain joins TRBV15 and TRBJ1-2; maybe TRBD1 (5 bases). Germline values: CDR1 LNHNV, CDR2 YYDKDF (reference sequence). This CDR3 has 16 residues. The V and J ends lost 1 base and 4 bases respectively, with 16 bases between them. The CDR3: CATSRAGRSLGYGYTF. The CDR3 bases are TGTGCCACCAGCAGAGCGGGGCGGTCCCTCGGCTATGGCTACACCTTC. The variable domain in full, with the rest retrieved from reference TRBV15 and TRBJ1-2, is DAMVIQNPRYQVTQFGKPVTLSCSQTLNHNVMYWYQQKSSQAPKLLFHYYDKDFNNEADTPDNFQSRRPNTSFCFLDIRSPGLGDTAMYLCATSRAGRSLGYGYTFGSGTRLTVV.

The chain couples TRBV9 to TRBJ2-3; tentatively, D is TRBD2 (5 bases). Between the trimmed V and J ends, which lost 1 base and 0 bases, there was a span of 9 bases. The CDR3 is 15 amino acids. Per the germline V gene, CDR1 is SGDLS and CDR2 is YYNGEE. CDR3 amino acids: CASSVIATSTDTQYF. DNA for the CDR3: TGTGCCAGCAGCGTAATAGCGACTAGCACAGATACGCAGTATTTT.

V gene TRBV19 combines with J gene TRBJ2-5; 8 positions match TRBD1. The CDR3 consists of 14 residues. V was clipped by 4 bases and J by 1 base; unmatched bases: 2. Germline loops: CDR1 LNHDA, CDR2 SQIVND (reference sequence). This chain's CDR3 is CASSTGQGQETQYF. As DNA, the CDR3 is TGTGCCAGTAGTACAGGACAGGGCCAAGAGACCCAGTACTTC. The whole variable domain, remainder taken from reference TRBV19 and TRBJ2-5, is DGGITQSPKYLFRKEGQNVTLSCEQNLNHDAMYWYRQDPGQGLRLIYYSQIVNDFQKGDIAEGYSVSREKKESFPLTVTSAQKNPTAFYLCASSTGQGQETQYFGPGTRLLVL.